This TCR beta chain originates from a study of blood T cells in healthy people across ages. Findings and caveats of the study: Naive and antigen-experienced cells were not separated, limiting conclusive comparison. TCR beta diversity, measured per million T cells, fell in a roughly linear way with age.

V lost 2 bases and J lost 6; bases outside the gene matches: 7. Looked up from germline, CDR1 is MNHEY and CDR2 is SVGAGI. The CDR3 covers 14 residues. A minimum of 7 million PBMCs was isolated per sample. Of note for this clonotype: What it binds is not known.

A second roughly 6 to 12 cycle PCR used barcoded and J-beta primers. TCRdb itself ran the 5' RACE reads through MiXCR, one entry per CDR3 protein. The profile shows some 1.8 million distinct CDR3 sequences, 39% of them singletons. The rearrangement uses TRBV6-5 and TRBJ2-7, with TRBD1 identical over 7 bases. This receptor was identified in a human donor in good health. The material sequenced was blood. The CDR3 DNA reads TGTGCCAGCAGTTACCAGGGACAGTCGCGCGAGCAGTACTTC. Protein product: CASSYQGQSREQYF.